These 5 T cell receptor beta chains were sequenced from one sample in a study of blood T cell repertoires in COVID-19. Profiled with immunoSEQ multiplex PCR; TCRdb holds only in-frame clones, not every one. The sample lists more than 200,000 clones, around 85% seen once, with 2% to 2.5% in the top ten. Sequencing was performed on peripheral blood. The receptors stem from a woman between 50 and 59 years old with acute or convalescent COVID-19.

With regard to this clone: The junction does not match germline at one end; this may be a read error. The CDR3 here is CASSTTGPLHF. DNA for the CDR3: TGTGCCAGCAGTACGACAGGTCCCCTCCATTTT. This chain links TRBV6-6 with TRBJ1-4, with a possible D match to TRBD1 (6 bases). The CDR3 extends over 11 amino acids. Germline values: CDR1 MNHNY, CDR2 SVGAGI (reference sequence).

This rearrangement joins TRBV7-2 to TRBJ1-4; 11 bases agree with TRBD1. The V gene end was trimmed by 5 bases and the J gene end by 8 bases; junction bases not matched to a gene: 7. Germline V CDR1 and CDR2: SGHTA, FQGNSA. CDR3 size: 15 residues. Here the CDR3 reads CASSLGTGGLEKLFF. The CDR3 DNA is TGTGCCAGCAGCCTCGGGACAGGGGGTTTAGAAAAACTGTTTTTT. Filled out from reference TRBV7-2 and TRBJ1-4, the complete variable domain reads GAGVSQSPSNKVTEKGKDVELRCDPISGHTALYWYRQSLGQGLEFLIYFQGNSAPDKSGLPSDRFSAERTGGSVSTLTIQRTQQEDSAVYLCASSLGTGGLEKLFFGSGTQLSVL.

This chain joins TRBV18 and TRBJ2-1; 9 bases align to TRBD2. Germline CDR1 KGHSH, CDR2 LQKENI. V lost 5 bases to trimming and J lost 3 bases; unmatched junction nucleotides: 5. The CDR3 has 15 residues. The CDR3 here is CASSTVAGDYNEQFF. The CDR3 nucleotides are TGTGCCAGCTCAACTGTAGCGGGGGACTACAATGAGCAGTTCTTC.

CDR3 DNA sequence: TGTGCCAGCACTCGACAGGGGGCTGACAATCAGCCCCAGCATTTT. This translates into CASTRQGADNQPQHF. The gene calls are TRBV2 and TRBJ1-5; 10 bases match TRBD1. The CDR3 is 15 amino acids. V lost 7 bases to trimming and J lost 3 bases; unmatched junction nucleotides: 6. Germline loops: CDR1 SNHLY, CDR2 FYNNEI.

The chain couples TRBV5-1 to TRBJ2-3; 13 bases are shared with TRBD2. This CDR3 is 15 amino acids long. The V segment lost 0 bases and the J segment 6 bases; nucleotides outside the gene matches: 1. Germline values: CDR1 SGHRS, CDR2 YFSETQ. The CDR3 sequence is CASSLGLAGGDTQYF. CDR3 nucleotides: TGCGCCAGCAGCTTGGGACTAGCGGGAGGCGATACGCAGTATTTT.